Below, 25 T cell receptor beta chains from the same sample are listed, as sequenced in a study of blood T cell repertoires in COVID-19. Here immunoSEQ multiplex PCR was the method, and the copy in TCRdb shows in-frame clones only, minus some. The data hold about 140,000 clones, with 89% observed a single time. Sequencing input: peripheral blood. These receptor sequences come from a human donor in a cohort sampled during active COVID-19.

For the CDR3, the DNA is TGTGCCAGCAGCTACGGACTAGCGGGGAACACCGGGGAGCTGTTTTTT. It codes for CASSYGLAGNTGELFF. This rearrangement joins TRBV7-9 to TRBJ2-2, with 11 bases aligning to TRBD2. The junction had 2 bases not matched to a gene; V was cut back by 4 bases and J by 1 base. The CDR3 is 16 amino acids. Germline CDR1 SEHNR, CDR2 FQNEAQ (reference sequence).

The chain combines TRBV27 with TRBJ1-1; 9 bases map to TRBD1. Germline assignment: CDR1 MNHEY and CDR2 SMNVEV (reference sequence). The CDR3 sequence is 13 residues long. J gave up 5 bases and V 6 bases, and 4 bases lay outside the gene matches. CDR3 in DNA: TGTGCCAGCAGACAGGGGGCGGGAACTGAAGCTTTCTTT. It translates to CASRQGAGTEAFF.

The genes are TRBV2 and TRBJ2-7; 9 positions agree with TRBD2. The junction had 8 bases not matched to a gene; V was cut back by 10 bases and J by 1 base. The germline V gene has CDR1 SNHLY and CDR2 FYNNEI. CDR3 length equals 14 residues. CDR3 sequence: CAISRGGASYEQYF. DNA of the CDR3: TGTGCCATATCCCGCGGGGGGGCGTCCTACGAGCAGTACTTC.

CDR3 residues: CASSPLAGGTGELFF. CDR3 nucleotide sequence: TGTGCCAGCAGCCCCCTAGCGGGGGGTACCGGGGAGCTGTTTTTT. The chain links TRBV27 to TRBJ2-2; TRBD2 aligns across 11 bases. V shed 6 bases, J shed 5 bases, and the junction held 5 bases outside the gene matches. CDR3 length: 15 residues. The germline V gene has CDR1 MNHEY and CDR2 SMNVEV (reference sequence).

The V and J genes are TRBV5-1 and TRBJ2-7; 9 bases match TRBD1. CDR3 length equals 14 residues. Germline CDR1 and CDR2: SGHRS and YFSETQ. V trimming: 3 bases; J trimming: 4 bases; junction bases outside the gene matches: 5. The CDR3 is CASSSSGTGYEQYF. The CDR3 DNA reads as TGCGCCAGCAGCTCCTCCGGGACAGGGTACGAGCAGTACTTC.

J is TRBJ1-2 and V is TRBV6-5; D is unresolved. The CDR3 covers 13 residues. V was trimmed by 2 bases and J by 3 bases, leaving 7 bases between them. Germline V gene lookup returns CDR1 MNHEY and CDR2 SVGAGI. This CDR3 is CASSYASYYGYTF. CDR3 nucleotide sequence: TGTGCCAGCAGTTACGCGAGTTACTATGGCTACACCTTC.

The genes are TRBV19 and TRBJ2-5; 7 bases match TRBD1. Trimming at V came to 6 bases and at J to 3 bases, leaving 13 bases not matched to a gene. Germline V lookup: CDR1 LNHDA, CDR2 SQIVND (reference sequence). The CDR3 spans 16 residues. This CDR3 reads CASSQTPGQRKETQYF. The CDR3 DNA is TGTGCCAGTAGCCAAACTCCGGGACAGCGGAAAGAGACCCAGTACTTC.

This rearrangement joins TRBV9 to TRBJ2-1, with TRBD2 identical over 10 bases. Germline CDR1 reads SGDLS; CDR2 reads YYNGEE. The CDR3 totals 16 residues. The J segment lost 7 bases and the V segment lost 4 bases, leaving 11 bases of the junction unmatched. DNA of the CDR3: TGTGCCAGCAGCCCCCTAGCGGGGGTCAAGACAAATGAGCAGTTCTTC. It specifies CASSPLAGVKTNEQFF.

The CDR3 DNA reads as TGTGCCAGCAGCGTAGAAGGGGTTGGCGGTTCCGGGCAGTACTTC. This codes for CASSVEGVGGSGQYF. The rearrangement uses TRBV9 and TRBJ2-7; TRBD1 is a possible D gene (5 bases). Germline V lookup: CDR1 SGDLS, CDR2 YYNGEE. V lost 0 bases and J 9 bases, leaving 19 bases between the germline ends. This CDR3 contains 15 residues.

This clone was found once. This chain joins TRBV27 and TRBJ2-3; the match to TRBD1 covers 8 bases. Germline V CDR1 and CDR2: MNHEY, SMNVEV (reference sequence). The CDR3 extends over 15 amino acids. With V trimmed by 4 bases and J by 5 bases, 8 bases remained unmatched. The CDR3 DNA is TGTGCCAGCAGTTCCTTGGGGACAGGTCGAGATACGCAGTATTTT. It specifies CASSSLGTGRDTQYF.

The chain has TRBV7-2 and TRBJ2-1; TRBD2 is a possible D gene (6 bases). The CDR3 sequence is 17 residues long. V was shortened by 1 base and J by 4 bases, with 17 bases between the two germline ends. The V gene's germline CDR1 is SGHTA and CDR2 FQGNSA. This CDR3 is CASSLVPAGSVYNEQFF. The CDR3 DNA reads TGTGCCAGCAGCTTAGTCCCAGCGGGCTCAGTATACAATGAGCAGTTCTTC.

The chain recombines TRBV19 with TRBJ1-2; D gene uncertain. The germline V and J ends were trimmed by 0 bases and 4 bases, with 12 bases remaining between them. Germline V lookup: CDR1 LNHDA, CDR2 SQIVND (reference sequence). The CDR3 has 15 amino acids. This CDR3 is CASSIDLTRPYGYTF. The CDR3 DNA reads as TGTGCCAGTAGTATAGATCTGACTCGCCCCTATGGCTACACCTTC.

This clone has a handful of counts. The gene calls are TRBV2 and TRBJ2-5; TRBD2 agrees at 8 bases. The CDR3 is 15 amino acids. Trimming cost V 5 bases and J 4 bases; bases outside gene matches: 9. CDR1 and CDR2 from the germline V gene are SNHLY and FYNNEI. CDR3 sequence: CASSMTAGVTETQYF. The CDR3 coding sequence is TGTGCCAGCAGTATGACAGCGGGGGTTACAGAGACCCAGTACTTC.

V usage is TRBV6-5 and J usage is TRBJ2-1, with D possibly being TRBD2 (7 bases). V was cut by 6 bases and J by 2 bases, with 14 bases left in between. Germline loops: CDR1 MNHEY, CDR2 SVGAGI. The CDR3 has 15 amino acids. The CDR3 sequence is CASRASGGTYNEQFF. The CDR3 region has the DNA TGTGCCAGCAGGGCGTCGGGGGGCACCTACAATGAGCAGTTCTTC.

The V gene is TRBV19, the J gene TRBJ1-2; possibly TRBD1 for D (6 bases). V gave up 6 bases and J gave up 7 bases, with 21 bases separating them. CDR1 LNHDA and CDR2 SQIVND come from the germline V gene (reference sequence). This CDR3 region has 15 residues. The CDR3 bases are TGTGCCAGTAGCGATGACCTACAGGGACGGCGTGGCTACACCTTC. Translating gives CASSDDLQGRRGYTF.

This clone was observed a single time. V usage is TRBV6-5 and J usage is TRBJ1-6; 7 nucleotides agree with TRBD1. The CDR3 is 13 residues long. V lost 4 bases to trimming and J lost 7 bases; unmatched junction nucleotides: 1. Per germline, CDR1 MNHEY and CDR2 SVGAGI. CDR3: CASSSDRNSPLHF. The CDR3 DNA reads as TGTGCCAGCAGTTCGGACAGGAATTCACCCCTCCACTTT.

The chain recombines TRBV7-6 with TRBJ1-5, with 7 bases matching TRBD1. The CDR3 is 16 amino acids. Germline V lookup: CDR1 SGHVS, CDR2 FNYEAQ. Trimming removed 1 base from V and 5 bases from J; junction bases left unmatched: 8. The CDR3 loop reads CASSLGPTGIDQPQHF. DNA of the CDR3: TGTGCCAGCAGCTTAGGCCCGACAGGGATTGATCAGCCCCAGCATTTT.

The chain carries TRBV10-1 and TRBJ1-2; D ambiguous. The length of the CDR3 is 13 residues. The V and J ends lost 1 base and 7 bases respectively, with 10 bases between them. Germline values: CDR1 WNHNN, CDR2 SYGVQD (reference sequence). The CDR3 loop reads CASSEYSGAGYTF. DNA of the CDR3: TGCGCCAGCAGTGAGTACAGTGGCGCTGGCTACACCTTC.

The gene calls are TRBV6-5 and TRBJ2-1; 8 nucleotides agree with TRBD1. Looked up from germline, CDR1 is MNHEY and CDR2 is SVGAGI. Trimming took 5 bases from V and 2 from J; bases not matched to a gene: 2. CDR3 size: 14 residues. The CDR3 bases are TGTGCCAGCAGTCTACAGGGGGCCTACAATGAGCAGTTCTTC. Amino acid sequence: CASSLQGAYNEQFF.

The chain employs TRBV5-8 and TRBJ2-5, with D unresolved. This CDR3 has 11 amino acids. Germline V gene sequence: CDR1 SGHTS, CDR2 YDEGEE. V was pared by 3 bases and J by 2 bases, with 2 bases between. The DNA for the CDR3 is TGTGCCAGCAGCTCTCAAGAGACCCAGTACTTC. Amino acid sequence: CASSSQETQYF.

CDR3 sequence (DNA): TGTGCCACCAGCAGAGATCTCCGACAGGGGGGCATAGAGACCCAGTACTTC. It yields the protein CATSRDLRQGGIETQYF. This chain joins TRBV15 and TRBJ2-5; 9 bases are a match to TRBD1. This CDR3 has 17 residues. The V gene end was trimmed by 0 bases and the J gene end by 4 bases; junction bases not matched to a gene: 9. CDR1 LNHNV and CDR2 YYDKDF come from the germline V gene (reference sequence).

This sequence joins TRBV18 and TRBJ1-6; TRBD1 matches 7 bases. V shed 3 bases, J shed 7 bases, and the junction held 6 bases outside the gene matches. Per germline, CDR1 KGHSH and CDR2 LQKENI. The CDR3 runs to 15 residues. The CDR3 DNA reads TGTGCCAGCTCACCCGCGGGACAGACGAATTCACCCCTCCACTTT. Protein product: CASSPAGQTNSPLHF.

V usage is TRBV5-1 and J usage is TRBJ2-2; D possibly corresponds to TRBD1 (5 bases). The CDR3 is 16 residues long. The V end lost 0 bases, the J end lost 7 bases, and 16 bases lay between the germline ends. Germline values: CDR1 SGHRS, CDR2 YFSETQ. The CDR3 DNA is TGCGCCAGCAGCTTGGAGGGCAGGGCGGCCCTCGGGGAGCTGTTTTTT. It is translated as CASSLEGRAALGELFF.

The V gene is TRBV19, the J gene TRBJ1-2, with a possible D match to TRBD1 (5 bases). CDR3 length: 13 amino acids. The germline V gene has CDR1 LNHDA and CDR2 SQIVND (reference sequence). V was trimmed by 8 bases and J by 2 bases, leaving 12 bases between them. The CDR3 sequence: CASSRDGNYGYTF. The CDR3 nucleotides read TGTGCCAGTTCGCGGGACGGGAACTATGGCTACACCTTC.

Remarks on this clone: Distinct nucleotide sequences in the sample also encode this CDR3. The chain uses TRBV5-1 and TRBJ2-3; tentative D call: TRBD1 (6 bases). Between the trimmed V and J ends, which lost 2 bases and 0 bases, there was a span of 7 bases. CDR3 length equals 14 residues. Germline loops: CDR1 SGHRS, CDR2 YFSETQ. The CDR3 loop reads CASSLGQSTDTQYF. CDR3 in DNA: TGCGCCAGCAGCTTAGGACAGAGCACAGATACGCAGTATTTT.